This T cell receptor beta chain was retrieved from a study of tumour-infiltrating T cells in Burkitt lymphoma. Study background: This cohort included all epidemiological subtypes of Burkitt lymphoma. Survival, overall and progression-free, tracked with productive clonality.

This clone was recorded a few times. Its antigen is as yet unknown. The CDR3 has 13 amino acids. Trimming took 5 bases from V and 4 from J, leaving 12 bases between them. Germline lookup yields CDR1 LNHDA and CDR2 SQIVND (reference sequence). Findings and limits, study-wide: Many Burkitt lymphoma patients shared several public clonotypes.

Repertoires were generated with immunoSEQ multiplex PCR, while TCRdb's copy carries only in-frame clones and drops some. The sample yields 43,000 or so clones, about a third seen once. Sequenced sample: tumor tissue. The chain recombines TRBV19 with TRBJ2-7; D might be TRBD1 (7 bases). The receptor's source is a human donor with Burkitt lymphoma. CDR3 coding DNA: TGTGCCAGTAGTGCGGGACAGAGTTACGAGCAGTACTTC. Translation gives CASSAGQSYEQYF.